Here is one T cell receptor (beta chain) with its context. Its specificity is not known. This CDR3 is 15 amino acids long. Germline-derived CDR1 and CDR2 are SGHRS and YFSETQ. J lost 2 bases, V lost 5 bases, and 7 bases had no gene match. The sample is drawn from a study of OX40 agonist ivuxolimab in advanced cancers. Whole-study context: The dose-escalation cohort had hepatocellular carcinoma, melanoma, renal cell or head and neck cancer. Eligibility admitted prior anti-PD-1, anti-PD-L1 or anti-CTLA-4 therapy; about 42% had some. Patients achieving partial responses numbered three: one hepatocellular carcinoma case and two cutaneous melanoma cases. Study-wide results and caveats: Mean expanded clone counts were higher in CD8+ than CD4+ T cells.

The assay was immunoSEQ multiplex PCR, and TCRdb's table has in-frame clones only and misses some. The sample records 60,000 or so clones, about 87% being singletons. This sequence was found in an adult with an advanced solid tumor such as melanoma, head and neck, liver or kidney cancer. The sample in question was CD4+ or CD8+ T cells sorted from blood, obtained in a trial of the OX40 agonist ivuxolimab. The chain uses TRBV5-1 and TRBJ2-3, with 8 positions matching TRBD1. The CDR3 DNA reads TGCGCCAGCAGGTGGACAGGGCAAAACACAGATACGCAGTATTTT. This codes for CASRWTGQNTDTQYF.